These 9 T cell receptor beta chains originate from one sample sequenced in a study of shared clonotypes between healthy human individuals. The data were produced by immunoSEQ multiplex PCR, yet TCRdb's version contains in-frame clones alone and is incomplete. The sample gives some 1,100,000 clones, roughly 74% of which show up once; 0.4% to 0.55% is in the top ten. Sequenced material: memory CD4+ T cells from PBMCs. Subset meaning: CD45RA-negative fraction. These receptors all stem from a man in his late teens or twenties in good health. Some clones in this sample may be carry-over from other donors' samples.

The V call is TRBV6-5, the J call TRBJ1-3; 7 positions agree with TRBD1. The CDR3 covers 15 residues. From germline, CDR1 is MNHEY and CDR2 SVGAGI. V dropped 6 bases and J dropped 0; count of bases not matched to a gene: 5. The CDR3, as DNA: TGTGCCAGCAGCTGGGACAGCGGCTCTGGAAACACCATATATTTT. It yields the protein CASSWDSGSGNTIYF.

In regard to this clone: Its ends do not fully match the called genes, so a read error is possible. The chain couples TRBV7-6 to TRBJ2-7; 8 bases map to TRBD1. Per the germline V gene, CDR1 is SGHVS and CDR2 is FNYEAQ. This CDR3 spans 11 amino acids. In DNA form, the CDR3 reads TGTGCCAGCAGCTTAGGGACAGGGTTGACTTTC. This sequence encodes CASSLGTGLTF. The full variable domain, completed using reference TRBV7-6 and TRBJ2-7, is GAGVSQSPRYKVTKRGQDVALRCDPISGHVSLYWYRQALGQGPEFLTYFNYEAQQDKSGLPNDRFSAERPEGSISTLTIQRTEQRDSAMYRCASSLGTGLTFGPGTRLTVT.

This chain connects TRBV18 to TRBJ2-5; 10 nucleotides align to TRBD2. Trimming cost V 6 bases and J 0 bases; bases outside gene matches: 7. From germline, CDR1 is KGHSH and CDR2 LQKENI. This CDR3 comprises 16 residues. The CDR3, as DNA: TGTGCCAGCTCTCTTTTGACTAGCGGGTACCAAGAGACCCAGTACTTC. This sequence encodes CASSLLTSGYQETQYF.

The rearrangement joins TRBV28 to TRBJ2-7; 11 bases map to TRBD2. Germline lookup yields CDR1 MDHEN and CDR2 SYDVKM. The CDR3 runs 18 residues. V was pared by 6 bases and J by 0 bases, with 13 bases of the junction left unmatched. As DNA, the CDR3 is TGTGCCAGCAGGAGGAGAACTAGCGGGGGCCTAAGCTCCTACGAGCAGTACTTC. This encodes CASRRRTSGGLSSYEQYF.

As for this clone: In the same sample, other DNA sequences code for this CDR3. CDR3 in amino acids: CASSFGQLQETQYF. In nucleotides, the CDR3 is TGCGCCAGCAGCTTCGGACAGCTCCAAGAGACCCAGTACTTC. J is TRBJ2-5 and V is TRBV5-1, with a weak D call TRBD1 (6 bases). CDR3 size: 14 residues. The germline gives CDR1 SGHRS, CDR2 YFSETQ. The V and J ends lost 2 bases and 1 base respectively, with 9 bases between them.

This rearrangement joins TRBV6-4 to TRBJ1-2, with a tentative D call TRBD1 (5 bases). V dropped 6 bases and J dropped 5 bases, with 13 bases sitting between them. The length of the CDR3 is 13 residues. The germline gives CDR1 MRHNA, CDR2 SNTAGT. The CDR3 loop reads CASSVREGYGYTF. The DNA of the CDR3 is TGTGCCAGCAGCGTCAGGGAAGGGTATGGCTACACCTTC.

J is TRBJ1-1 and V is TRBV27; D not certain. V was cut by 8 bases and J by 5 bases, with 12 bases left in between. The CDR3 spans 12 residues. From germline, CDR1 is MNHEY and CDR2 SMNVEV (reference sequence). The CDR3 sequence is CASPLGGTEAFF. The CDR3, as DNA: TGTGCCAGCCCCTTGGGCGGGACTGAAGCTTTCTTT.

This chain links TRBV2 with TRBJ1-1; D is unclear. CDR1 and CDR2 from the germline V gene are SNHLY and FYNNEI. Deletions cut 4 bases from V and 3 bases from J, with 9 bases between. This CDR3 comprises 13 residues. CDR3 amino acids: CASSAEGHTEAFF. The CDR3 nucleotides read TGTGCCAGCAGTGCTGAGGGTCACACTGAAGCTTTCTTT.

The V call is TRBV7-9, the J call TRBJ1-1; TRBD1 might be the D (5 bases). This CDR3 has 13 residues. Trimming removed 4 bases at V and 5 bases at J, with 11 bases between. Germline V gene lookup returns CDR1 SEHNR and CDR2 FQNEAQ (reference sequence). The CDR3 DNA follows: TGTGCCAGCAGCTGGTCCGGGGGGACTGAAGCTTTCTTT. Its protein is CASSWSGGTEAFF.